This is a list of T cell receptor beta chains from one sample in a study of blood T cell repertoires in COVID-19. Sequencing was performed with immunoSEQ multiplex PCR; in TCRdb, only in-frame clones are kept and a portion is missing. Of 80,000 to 100,000 clones listed, about 90% are singletons. The sample taken for sequencing was peripheral blood. These receptors all stem from a human donor in a cohort sampled during active COVID-19. Each CDR3 is given with its conserved first and last residue. D genes are given only for firm matches. The size of a clone is reported for some rows only, either as once, few or many, or as a class for expanded clones.

CDR3nt	CDR3aa	j_gene	abundance	d_gene	v_gene
TGTGCCAGCAGCTTTGGGGGGGTGAACACCGGGGAGCTGTTTTTT	CASSFGGVNTGELFF	TRBJ2-2	once	TRBD2	TRBV7-2
TGTGCCAGCAGCCATGTTCTCACACCCCACGAGCAGTACTTC	CASSHVLTPHEQYF	TRBJ2-7	NA	NA	TRBV5-4
TGTGCCAGCAGTAGAGAGATCTATGGCTACACCTTC	CASSREIYGYTF	TRBJ1-2	once	NA	TRBV6-5
TGTGCCAGCAGTTTGGGCCAGGGTGTTGAAGCTTTCTTT	CASSLGQGVEAFF	TRBJ1-1	NA	NA	TRBV12-3/TRBV12-4
TGCGCCAGCAGCCAAGAGGGAGGGTTCGAGCAGTACTTC	CASSQEGGFEQYF	TRBJ2-7	NA	TRBD2	TRBV4-1
TGTGCCAGCAGCGTTAATATCGGGGGAGAGCAGTACTTC	CASSVNIGGEQYF	TRBJ2-7	NA	NA	TRBV9
TGTGCCAGCTCGCCAGGACAGGGGCCTTTAGGCCATGGCTACACCTTC	CASSPGQGPLGHGYTF	TRBJ1-2	NA	TRBD1	TRBV18
TGCGCCAGCAGCCCCTCCGGGAACACCTACGAGCAGTACTTC	CASSPSGNTYEQYF	TRBJ2-7	NA	NA	TRBV5-1
TGTGCCAGCGCCCCCCCCCTGACAGGGGGGTACAATGAGCAGTTCTTC	CASAPPLTGGYNEQFF	TRBJ2-1	NA	NA	TRBV21-1
TGTGCCAGCAGCTTGGCTCAGGGGGCCGGGGAGCTGTTTTTT	CASSLAQGAGELFF	TRBJ2-2	NA	TRBD1	TRBV5-4
TGTGCCACGTTGGACTATACCTACGAGCAGTACTTC	CATLDYTYEQYF	TRBJ2-7	few	NA	TRBV10-3
TGCAGTGCTAGTCCTTATGGACTCAGCGGGACCCAGTACTTC	CSASPYGLSGTQYF	TRBJ2-5	NA	NA	TRBV20-1
TGTGCCAGCAGCTTGGTAGGGCGGGGGGATCAGCCCCAGCATTTT	CASSLVGRGDQPQHF	TRBJ1-5	NA	NA	TRBV5-5
TGTGCCAGCAGCTTATGGAACAGGGTCGAGTCTACGCAGTATTTT	CASSLWNRVESTQYF	TRBJ2-3	NA	NA	TRBV11-2
TGTGCCACCAGCAGAGATTCTCCTAGCGGGAAGACATACGAGCAGTACTTC	CATSRDSPSGKTYEQYF	TRBJ2-7	NA	TRBD2	TRBV15
TGTGCCAGCTCACCACCGGGGGGCTATGGCTACACCTTC	CASSPPGGYGYTF	TRBJ1-2	NA	NA	TRBV18
TGTGCCAGCAGTCCCTGGACTAGCGGGAGGACTCTAGGTGAGCAGTTCTTC	CASSPWTSGRTLGEQFF	TRBJ2-1	NA	TRBD2	TRBV27
TGTGCCAGCAGCACTAGCGGGAGGGCCCCGTACGAGCAGTACTTC	CASSTSGRAPYEQYF	TRBJ2-7	once	TRBD2	TRBV7-9
TGTGCCAGCAGCTCGACAGGGGGCTCGGTAAAACTGTTTTTT	CASSSTGGSVKLFF	TRBJ1-4	once	TRBD1	TRBV7-8
TGTGCCAGCAGTATATTCAGGGATACTGAAGCTTTCTTT	CASSIFRDTEAFF	TRBJ1-1	NA	NA	TRBV12-3/TRBV12-4
TGTGCCAGCGAGGGAATTGAACAAGAGACCCAGTACTTC	CASEGIEQETQYF	TRBJ2-5	NA	NA	TRBV11-2
TGTGCCAGCAGTGTGTCCGGGGTGGGGGGTAATGAAAAACTGTTTTTT	CASSVSGVGGNEKLFF	TRBJ1-4	NA	NA	TRBV6-1
TGTGCCATCACCGGTTTCTTAGGCACAGATACGCAGTATTTT	CAITGFLGTDTQYF	TRBJ2-3	NA	NA	TRBV10-3
TGCAGCTCAGGGACAGGGGGCAACTATGGCTACACCTTC	CSSGTGGNYGYTF	TRBJ1-2	NA	TRBD1	TRBV29-1
TGTGCCAGCAGCCAAGAGGGTCGGCGGGGCCCCTACAATGAGCAGTTCTTC	CASSQEGRRGPYNEQFF	TRBJ2-1	NA	NA	TRBV3-1/TRBV3-2
TGCGCCAGCAGCTTGGGCCCAGGCACAGATACGCAGTATTTT	CASSLGPGTDTQYF	TRBJ2-3	NA	NA	TRBV5-1
TGTGCCAGCAGTTACGGGGGAGGCGGCTACACCTTC	CASSYGGGGYTF	TRBJ1-2	NA	NA	TRBV6-5
TGTGCCAGCAGTTACTCTGACAGACGGTTGGCGGCCCGGAGCTCCTACGAGCAGTACTTC	CASSYSDRRLAARSSYEQYF	TRBJ2-7	NA	NA	TRBV6-2/TRBV6-3
TGCGCCAGCAGTGCCTACAGGGAACCGGCGGGCGAGCAGTACTTC	CASSAYREPAGEQYF	TRBJ2-7	once	NA	TRBV10-2
TGTGCCAGCAGTGGGGGCTCTGGACTAGCGGAATACGAGCAGTACTTC	CASSGGSGLAEYEQYF	TRBJ2-7	NA	TRBD2	TRBV25-1
TGTGCCAGCAGCAGGGGTCCACCGGGGGACCCCATCGACGAGCAGTACTTC	CASSRGPPGDPIDEQYF	TRBJ2-7	NA	NA	TRBV5-6
TGTGCCAGCCGGGACAGGGGGTTTCATGGCTACACCTTC	CASRDRGFHGYTF	TRBJ1-2	NA	TRBD1	TRBV6-5
TGCGCCAGCAGCCCGCAGGGCTCTGGAAACACCATATATTTT	CASSPQGSGNTIYF	TRBJ1-3	once	NA	TRBV5-1
TGCAGCGCCTCAGGGGCGGGTCCTCAGTATTTT	CSASGAGPQYF	TRBJ2-3	NA	NA	TRBV29-1